The clone carrying this TCR beta chain came up a few times. The sample belongs to a study of blood T cell repertoires in COVID-19. CDR3 length: 15 residues. In germline, CDR1 is SGHNT, CDR2 YYREEE (reference sequence). The V and J ends lost 1 base and 5 bases, in that order; junction bases with no gene match: 5. Only in-frame clones appear in the TCRdb table, and some are missing; sequencing was by immunoSEQ multiplex PCR. The sample carries a few hundred thousand clones, 90% recorded once. The TCR comes from a woman in her thirties or forties with COVID-19, enrolled during active disease. The specimen was peripheral blood. The chain carries TRBV5-4 and TRBJ1-1; 10 bases fit TRBD1. CDR3 in amino acids: CASSLPGTGVTEAFF. Written as DNA, the CDR3 is TGTGCCAGCAGCTTGCCCGGGACAGGGGTTACTGAAGCTTTCTTT. The variable domain in full, with the rest retrieved from reference TRBV5-4 and TRBJ1-1, is ETGVTQSPTHLIKTRGQQVTLRCSSQSGHNTVSWYQQALGQGPQFIFQYYREEENGRGNFPPRFSGLQFPNYSSELNVNALELDDSALYLCASSLPGTGVTEAFFGQGTRLTVV.